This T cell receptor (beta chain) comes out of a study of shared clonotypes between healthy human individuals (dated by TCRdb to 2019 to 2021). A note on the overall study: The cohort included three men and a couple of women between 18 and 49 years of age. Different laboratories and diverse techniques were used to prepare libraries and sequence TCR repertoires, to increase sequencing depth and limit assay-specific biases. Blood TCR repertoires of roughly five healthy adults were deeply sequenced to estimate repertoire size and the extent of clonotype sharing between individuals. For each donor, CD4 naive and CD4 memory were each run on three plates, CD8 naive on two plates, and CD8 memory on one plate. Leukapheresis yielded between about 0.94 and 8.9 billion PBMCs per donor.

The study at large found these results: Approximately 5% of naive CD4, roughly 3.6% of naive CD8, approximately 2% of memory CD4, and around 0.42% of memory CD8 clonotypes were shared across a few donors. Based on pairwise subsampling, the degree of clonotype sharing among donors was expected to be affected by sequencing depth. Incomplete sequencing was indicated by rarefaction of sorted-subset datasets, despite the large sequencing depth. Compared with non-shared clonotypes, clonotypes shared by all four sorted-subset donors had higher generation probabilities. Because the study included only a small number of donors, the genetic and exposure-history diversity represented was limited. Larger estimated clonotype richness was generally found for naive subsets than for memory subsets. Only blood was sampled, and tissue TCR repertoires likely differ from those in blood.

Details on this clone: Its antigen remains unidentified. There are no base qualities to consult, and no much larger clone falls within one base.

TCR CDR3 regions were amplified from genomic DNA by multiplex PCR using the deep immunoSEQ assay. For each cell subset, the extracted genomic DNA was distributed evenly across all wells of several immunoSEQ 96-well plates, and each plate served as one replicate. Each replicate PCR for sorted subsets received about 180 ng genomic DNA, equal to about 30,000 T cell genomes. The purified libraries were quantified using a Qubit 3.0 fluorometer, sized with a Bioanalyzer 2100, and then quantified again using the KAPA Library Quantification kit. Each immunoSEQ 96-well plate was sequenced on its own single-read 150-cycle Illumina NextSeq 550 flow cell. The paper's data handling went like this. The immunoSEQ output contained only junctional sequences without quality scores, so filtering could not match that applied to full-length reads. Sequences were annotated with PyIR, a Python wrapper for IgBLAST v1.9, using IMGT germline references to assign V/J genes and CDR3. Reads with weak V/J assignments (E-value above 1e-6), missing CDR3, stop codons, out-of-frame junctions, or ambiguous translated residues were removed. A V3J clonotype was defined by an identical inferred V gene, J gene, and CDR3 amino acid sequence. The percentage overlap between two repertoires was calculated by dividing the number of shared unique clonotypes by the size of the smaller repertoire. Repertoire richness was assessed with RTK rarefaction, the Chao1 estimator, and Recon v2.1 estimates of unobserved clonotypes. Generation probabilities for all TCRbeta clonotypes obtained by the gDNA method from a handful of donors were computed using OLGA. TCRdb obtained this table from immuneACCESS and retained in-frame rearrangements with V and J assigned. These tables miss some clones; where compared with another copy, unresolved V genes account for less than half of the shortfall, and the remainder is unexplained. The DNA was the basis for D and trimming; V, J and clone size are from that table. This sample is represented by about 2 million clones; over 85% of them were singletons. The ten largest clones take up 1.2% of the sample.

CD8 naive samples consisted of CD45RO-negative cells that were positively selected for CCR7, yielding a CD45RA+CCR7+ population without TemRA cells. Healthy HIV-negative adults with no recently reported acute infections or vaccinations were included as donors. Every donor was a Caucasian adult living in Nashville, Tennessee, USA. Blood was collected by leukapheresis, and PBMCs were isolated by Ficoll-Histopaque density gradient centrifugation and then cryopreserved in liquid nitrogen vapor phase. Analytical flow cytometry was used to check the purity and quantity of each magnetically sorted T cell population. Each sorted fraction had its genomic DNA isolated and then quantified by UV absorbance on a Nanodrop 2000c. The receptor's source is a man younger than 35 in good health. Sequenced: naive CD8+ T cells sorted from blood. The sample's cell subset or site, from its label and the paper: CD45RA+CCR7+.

The nucleotides are TGCGCCAGCAGCCGACTCGGACAGGCAACTAATGAAAAACTGTTTTTT. It codes for CASSRLGQATNEKLFF. The receptor chain draws on TRBV5-1 and TRBJ1-4, and TRBD1 matches 7 of the central bases. V has 4 bases trimmed and J has 0 bases trimmed; junction bases matching no gene number 6. Its CDR3 holds 16 amino acids, cysteine through phenylalanine. CDR3 DNA only is kept here, 48 bases in frame from base 1. As encoded in the germline V gene, CDR1 is SGHRS while CDR2 is YFSETQ.